This T cell receptor beta chain derives from a study of T cell responses to AZD1222 COVID-19 vaccine (dated by TCRdb to the early 2020s). For the wider study: A total of under 250 trial participants underwent TCR sequencing, of whom nearly 210 had received two doses of AZD1222 and some 26 had received two doses of the MenACWY control vaccine. Trial participants were enrolled by age into 18-55, 56-69 and 70-plus year subgroups, with roughly 150, 30 and 60 TCR-sequenced participants respectively.

Looking up the germline V gene yields CDR1 SGHNT and CDR2 YENEEA. The CDR3 measures 17 amino acids from cysteine to phenylalanine. The sequence is cut down to CDR3 DNA, 51 bases in frame from base 1. Trimming removed 5 bases from V and 0 bases from J; the gene matches leave 6 bases unexplained. The CDR3 regions of human TCRbeta chains were analyzed by immunosequencing. The study's processing was this. TCRs in the repertoires were compared against a reference library of SARS-CoV-2-specific TCRs that had been generated with the MIRA antigen-specificity platform. Breadth meant the fraction of unique TCRs that were SARS-CoV-2-associated, whereas depth meant the fraction of total T cells that were SARS-CoV-2-associated. Using the MIRA data, each spike-specific TCR was mapped to the spike region that the TCR reacts to and placed in a CD4 or CD8 class. Log10-transformed breadth and depth values were compared by one-way ANOVA with Sidak's multiple comparisons tests. In TCRdb, the immuneACCESS table is reduced to in-frame sequences with V and J assigned. These tables do not hold every clone; where another copy was compared, an unresolved V gene accounts for under half, and the others remain unexplained. The V and J calls and clone size come from that table; D and trimming were worked out from the DNA. This sample comprises approximately 200,000 clones, approximately 93% of them detected only once. Around 3.6% of the sample goes to the ten largest clones.

Summary of the overall study and its limitations: Because no day 14 peak-response samples were available, repertoires were characterized only after the peak T cell response. In the small 56-69-year group, the increase in depth fell short of significance, most likely because of low power. Most participants were white British and females outnumbered males, and the authors suggested that clonal diversity may have been underestimated. Reportedly, close to half of the unique spike-specific TCRs recognized epitopes lying outside the regions that are mutated in the B.1.351 and B.1.1.7 variants. Conclusions about previously exposed vaccinees are limited because only six or seven AZD1222 recipients were SARS-CoV-2 seropositive at baseline. The whole spike protein was spanned by vaccine-associated CD4 TCRs, and dominant responses were seen in regions 160-218 and 743-854. After two AZD1222 doses, spike-specific TCR breadth and depth were significantly higher than at day 0 and than in MenACWY recipients.

Taken with the paper, the label for time point translates to: about 28 days (+/-7) after the second vaccine dose. AZD1222 recipients with second doses at about 4 weeks or about 12 weeks were pooled, because spike-specific TCR depth and breadth did not differ between schedules. Vaccinee samples were obtained from the UK trials COV001 and COV002, which included a single-blind randomized controlled phase 2/3 trial of AZD1222 (ChAdOx1 nCoV-19) in healthy adults. For TCRbeta chain sequencing, PBMC samples were collected from trial participants at day 0 and at day 28 after the second dose. About this clone itself: Its antigen remains unidentified. No much larger clone exists at a distance of one base, and base qualities are not known.

This receptor was taken from an adult who received the AZD1222 COVID-19 vaccine. The rearrangement joined TRBV11-3 to TRBJ1-6; 8 junctional bases match TRBD1. The sample was peripheral blood, taken 28 days after the second AZD1222 dose. The sequence in DNA is TGTGCCAGCAGCCCCAGGACAGGGAGCTCCTATAATTCACCCCTCCACTTT. The translation is CASSPRTGSSYNSPLHF.